This record concerns one TCR beta chain sequence. Its specificity is unknown. This sample is part of a study of monozygotic twins with inflammatory bowel disease. General observations from the study: Those with IBD had lower TCRbeta diversity (inverse Simpson) than their healthy co-twins did.

With eight separate reactions per sample, the authors made cDNA. Two nested PCRs, of 16 and 9 cycles, processed TCRalpha and TCRbeta cDNA. TCRdb processed the 5' RACE reads again and assigns one entry to each CDR3 protein, with no DNA. The ten most abundant clones cover just over 2.5% of a sample with about 380,000 distinct CDR3 sequences. The source is a human donor with ulcerative colitis or Crohn's disease, or a healthy co-twin of an affected twin (not recorded which). What was sequenced was blood.

CDR3 in amino acids: CASKSSGTDTQYF. V and J are TRBV4-3 and TRBJ2-3; TCRdb's D call of TRBD2 is untestable without DNA. From germline, CDR1 is LGHNA and CDR2 YSLEER. This CDR3 comprises 13 residues.